This T cell receptor beta chain derives from a study of OX40 agonist ivuxolimab in advanced cancers. Broadly, across the study: Ivuxolimab was an agonistic, fully human IgG2 monoclonal antibody directed against OX40 (CD134), a costimulatory receptor. Intravenous ivuxolimab was administered to patients every 2 weeks at six dose levels: 0.01, 0.1, 0.3, 1.5, 3 and 10 mg/kg. Among the approximately 50 dose-escalation patients, around 19 had hepatocellular carcinoma, roughly 15 melanoma, 9 renal cell carcinoma and 9 head and neck cancer. In the dose-escalation cohort, 75% to 90% of patients were male, and the mean age was 60 years with a range of roughly 23 to 79. Prior anti-PD-1, anti-PD-L1 or anti-CTLA-4 therapy was permitted, and checkpoint inhibitors had been received by approximately 39% of dose-escalation patients. Three dose-escalation patients achieved partial responses, one with hepatocellular carcinoma and two with cutaneous melanoma. Peripheral TCRbeta sequencing was intended to test whether TCR sequence diversity was altered and clonal T-cell expansion was caused by ivuxolimab. The paper covers the monotherapy dose-escalation part of the phase I ivuxolimab trial, which included N ≈ 50 patients.

CDR1 is given as SQVTM and CDR2 as ANQGSEA, both from the germline V gene. The CDR3 contains 11 residues, cysteine and phenylalanine counted. The kept DNA is CDR3 alone, 33 bases in frame from the first base. V is cut by 6 bases and J by 7 bases, and the space between the germline ends is 12 bases. With regard to this clone: This receptor's antigen is unknown. No qualities accompany the bases; no much larger clone lies one base away.

Patients with autoimmune disease history or receiving systemic immunosuppression were excluded from the trial. Peripheral blood for TCR sequencing was collected from all dose cohorts at baseline, on cycle 4 day 1, and on cycle 7 day 1. The samples were taken from a phase I, first-in-human, multicenter, open-label dose-escalation trial of ivuxolimab. Adults with locally advanced or metastatic head and neck squamous cell, hepatocellular, melanoma or renal cell carcinoma were enrolled in the trial. Before TCR sequencing, CD4+ T cells and CD8+ T cells from peripheral blood were sorted into separate populations. Genomic DNA was isolated from the sorted cells so that the TCRbeta CDR3 region could be sequenced. The immunoSEQ Assay was used to sequence the TCRbeta CDR3 regions. TCRdb retrieved this table from immuneACCESS and kept in-frame rearrangements only. Not all clones are present; in checked studies, unresolved V genes account for under half, and no reason is known for the remainder. For this sample the table gives some 44,000 clones, of which more than 75% were detected only once. The ten largest clonotypes hold 0.38% of the sample.

The paper as a whole reports these results and caveats: Low levels of normalized T-cell clonal expansion were also seen in some nonresponding patients. Which antigens the clonally expanded peripheral T cells were specific for was not determined. At doses from 0.1 to 3.0 mg/kg, clonal expansion was seen in both CD4+ and CD8+ blood T cells between baseline and week 6. In partial responders in the 0.1-3.0 mg/kg groups, normalized peripheral clonal expansion was found to be among the lowest, especially among CD8+ T cells. After ivuxolimab, CD8+ T cells had more expanded clones than CD4+ T cells on average.

The V and J segments used are TRBV29-1 and TRBJ2-5, with an unclear D gene assignment. This receptor was taken from an adult with an advanced solid tumor such as melanoma, head and neck, liver or kidney cancer. The sequences come from CD4+ or CD8+ T cells sorted from blood, collected in a trial of the OX40 agonist ivuxolimab. CDR3 protein: CSVSSLGTQYF. The nucleotide sequence reads TGCAGCGTGAGCAGCCTCGGGACCCAGTACTTC.